The rows below give T cell receptor beta chains drawn from one sample of a study of blood T cell repertoires in COVID-19. Only in-frame clones appear in the TCRdb table, and some are missing; sequencing was by immunoSEQ multiplex PCR. The sample comprises about 40,000 clones, around 85% of which are singletons, and 20% to 30% rests with the top ten. The sample comprised peripheral blood. All receptors come from a human donor with acute or convalescent COVID-19. The donor label of this sample is uncertain. Both conserved end residues are part of each CDR3. A D gene is named only where the DNA matches it firmly. Clone size is shown for a subset of rows, as once, few, many or a class of expanded clone.

j_call d_call v_call clone_size cdr3_nt cdr3_aa
TRBJ1-2 NA TRBV4-1 NA TGCGCCAGCAGCCTTCAGACTGAGCTCTATGGCTACACCTTC CASSLQTELYGYTF
TRBJ2-5 TRBD2 TRBV13 NA TGTGCCAGCAGCTTACTAGCGGGGGGTTACCAAGAGACCCAGTACTTC CASSLLAGGYQETQYF
TRBJ2-2 NA TRBV11-2 NA TGTGCCAGCAGCTTATGGAGTAAGGAAACCCAGAACACCGGGGAGCTGTTTTTT CASSLWSKETQNTGELFF
TRBJ2-1 TRBD2 TRBV7-9 NA TGTGCCAGCGGGGCGGGGGAGGCCCGGAATGAGCAGTTCTTC CASGAGEARNEQFF
TRBJ1-6 NA TRBV6-6 NA TGTGCCAGCAGGTCCGACAGTGGTTCACCCCTCCACTTT CASRSDSGSPLHF
TRBJ2-7 TRBD1 TRBV29-1 NA TGCAGCGTTGAGTCCGACAGGGCTCCCCCCTACGAGCAGTACTTC CSVESDRAPPYEQYF
TRBJ2-2 TRBD1 TRBV7-2 NA TGTGCCAGCAGCCGGGGACAGCCGAACACCGGGGAGCTGTTTTTT CASSRGQPNTGELFF
TRBJ1-6 NA TRBV7-9 NA TGTGCCAGCAGCCCGTTAGAGGGATCTCGGCGTCCCCTCCACTTT CASSPLEGSRRPLHF
TRBJ1-1 NA TRBV6-5 NA TGTGCCAGCAGCGGCCGGGGGGCAAGGACTGAAGCTTTCTTT CASSGRGARTEAFF
TRBJ1-1 TRBD1 TRBV7-6 NA TGTGCCAGCAGCCCCGGCAGGGGGACGAACACTGAAGCTTTCTTT CASSPGRGTNTEAFF
TRBJ2-7 TRBD1 TRBV5-1 NA TGCGCCAGCAGCTTACAGGGGTCCTACGAGCAGTACTTC CASSLQGSYEQYF
TRBJ1-1 NA TRBV9 NA TGTGCCAGCAGCGTAGTTCACGCGCACCGTATCACTGAAGCTTTCTTT CASSVVHAHRITEAFF
TRBJ2-2 NA TRBV9 NA TGTGCCAGCAGCGCCACGGACAGAAACACCGGGGAGCTGTTTTTT CASSATDRNTGELFF
TRBJ2-5 TRBD2 TRBV7-6 NA TGTGCCAGCAGCTTAGTGGGCGGGGGTCCAGAGACCCAGTACTTC CASSLVGGGPETQYF
TRBJ1-2 NA TRBV6-5 NA TGTGCCAGCAGCTCCGACAGTCCAGCTAACTATGGCTACACCTTC CASSSDSPANYGYTF
TRBJ1-1 NA TRBV5-1 NA TGCGCCAGCAGACGACTGTCAGACACTGAAGCTTTCTTT CASRRLSDTEAFF
TRBJ1-1 NA TRBV6-1 NA TGTGCCAGCAGTGAAGCATGGCGGGGGCGATCGGGCACTGAAGCTTTCTTT CASSEAWRGRSGTEAFF
TRBJ1-4 NA TRBV4-3 NA TGCGCCAGCAGCCACTTTGTATTCGGGGCTAATGAAAAACTGTTTTTT CASSHFVFGANEKLFF
TRBJ2-6 TRBD1 TRBV9 NA TGTGCCAGCAGCGTAACCGGGACAGGGCTCTCTGGGGCCAACGTCCTGACTTTC CASSVTGTGLSGANVLTF
TRBJ1-5 NA TRBV19 NA TGTGCCAGTTACAGGGCAACCAATCAGCCCCAGCATTTT CASYRATNQPQHF
TRBJ2-3 TRBD2 TRBV3-1/TRBV3-2 few TGTGCCAGCAGCCAGCGGGGGGCGAACACAGATACGCAGTATTTT CASSQRGANTDTQYF
TRBJ2-5 TRBD1 TRBV4-1 once TGCGCCAGCAGCCACTGGGACAGGGAGGGCGAGACCCAGTACTTC CASSHWDREGETQYF
TRBJ2-1 TRBD2 TRBV19 few TGTGCCAGTAGAACCCAAGCACCTAGCGGGAGCCGTGCAGAGCAGTTCTTC CASRTQAPSGSRAEQFF
TRBJ2-4 NA TRBV7-8 few TGTGCCAGCAGCTTAGCGCGGCGGGTACAACCCAAAAACATTCAGTACTTC CASSLARRVQPKNIQYF
TRBJ2-1 TRBD2 TRBV15 NA TGTGCCACCAGTACTAGCGGCTACTCCTACAATGAGCAGTTCTTC CATSTSGYSYNEQFF
TRBJ1-1 TRBD1 TRBV19 NA TGTGCCAGTACCCCGGGACAGGGGAACACTGAAGCTTTCTTT CASTPGQGNTEAFF
TRBJ1-5 NA TRBV9 few TGTGCCAGCAGCGTTGGGGGAGGGAACAATCAGCCCCAGCATTTT CASSVGGGNNQPQHF
TRBJ1-5 TRBD1 TRBV7-2 NA TGTGCCAGCAGCTTCGCCTTAGGGCGACAGGGGAGCAATCAGCCCCAGCATTTT CASSFALGRQGSNQPQHF
TRBJ2-2 NA TRBV24-1 NA TGTGCGCCGATTCTTCGGTACACCGGGGAGCTGTTTTTT CAPILRYTGELFF
TRBJ1-2 NA TRBV29-1 NA TGCAGCGTTCCCCGAGTTCTAGATGGCTACACCTTC CSVPRVLDGYTF
TRBJ1-1 NA TRBV5-1 NA TGCGCCAGCAGCTTGGGGTCAGGGAAAGGGAACACTGAAGCTTTCTTT CASSLGSGKGNTEAFF
TRBJ1-2 TRBD1 TRBV11-2 once TGTGCCAGCAGCTTAGTGACAGGGGGCGCATCTAACTATGGCTACACCTTC CASSLVTGGASNYGYTF
TRBJ1-6 NA TRBV6-5 NA TGTGCCAGCAGTTACGAGAGGAATTCACCCCTCCACTTT CASSYERNSPLHF
TRBJ1-6 TRBD1 TRBV11-3 once TGTGCCAGCAGCTTCCAGGGGGCGAATTCACCCCTCCACTTT CASSFQGANSPLHF
TRBJ1-1 NA TRBV6-2/TRBV6-3 NA TGTGCCAGCAGTTACGCAGGGGCCCCTGAAGCTTTCTTT CASSYAGAPEAFF
TRBJ2-7 TRBD1 TRBV6-2/TRBV6-3 NA TGTGCCAGCAGTACCTACCCGGGACAGGGTGGCGAGCAGTACTTC CASSTYPGQGGEQYF
TRBJ1-2 TRBD1 TRBV7-3 NA TGTGCCAGCAGCTATGGGGACAGTGGCTATGGCTACACCTTC CASSYGDSGYGYTF
TRBJ1-5 NA TRBV20-1 NA TGCAGTGCTAGTACATCTCAGCCCCAGCATTTT CSASTSQPQHF
TRBJ1-6 NA TRBV6-5 NA TGTGCCAGCATCCGGGGGAATAATTCACCCCTCCACTTT CASIRGNNSPLHF
TRBJ1-5 NA TRBV19 NA TGTGCCAGTAGTATAGAAAGAGCCCCCCAGCATTTT CASSIERAPQHF
TRBJ2-7 NA TRBV6-5 NA TGTGCCAGCAACAGGATGAACTCCTACGAGCAGTACTTC CASNRMNSYEQYF
TRBJ2-1 TRBD2 TRBV7-8 NA TGTGCCAGCCGAAGTGTAGCGGGGGGGCCGGGTGAGCAGTTCTTC CASRSVAGGPGEQFF
TRBJ2-7 NA TRBV5-1 few TGCGCCAGCAGCTTGGGCAGCGGGGACACCTACGAGCAGTACTTC CASSLGSGDTYEQYF
TRBJ2-1 TRBD2 TRBV9 NA TGTGCCAGCAGCGTAGGACTAGCGGGTGAGCAGTTCTTC CASSVGLAGEQFF
TRBJ2-7 TRBD1 TRBV5-6 NA TGTGCCAGCAGCTTGGTCGGGACAGGAGAGTATTACGAGCAGTACTTC CASSLVGTGEYYEQYF
TRBJ2-5 NA TRBV19 NA TGTGCCAGTAGCCTCCGGGGGTTCCAAGAGACCCAGTACTTC CASSLRGFQETQYF